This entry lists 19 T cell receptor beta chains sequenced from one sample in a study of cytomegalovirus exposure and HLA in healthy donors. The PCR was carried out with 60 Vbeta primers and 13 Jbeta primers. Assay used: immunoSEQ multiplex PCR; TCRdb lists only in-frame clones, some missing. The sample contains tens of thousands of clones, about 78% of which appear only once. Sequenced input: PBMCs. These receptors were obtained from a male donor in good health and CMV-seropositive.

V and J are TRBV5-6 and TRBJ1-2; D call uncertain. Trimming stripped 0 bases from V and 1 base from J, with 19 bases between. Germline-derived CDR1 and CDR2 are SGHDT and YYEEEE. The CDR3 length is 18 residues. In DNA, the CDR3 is TGTGCCAGCAGCTTGGAAGCGGAACTTGTAAATTATAACTATGGCTACACCTTC. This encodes CASSLEAELVNYNYGYTF. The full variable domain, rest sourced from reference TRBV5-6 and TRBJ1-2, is DAGVTQSPTHLIKTRGQQVTLRCSPKSGHDTVSWYQQALGQGPQFIFQYYEEEERQRGNFPDRFSGHQFPNYSSELNVNALLLGDSALYLCASSLEAELVNYNYGYTFGSGTRLTVV.

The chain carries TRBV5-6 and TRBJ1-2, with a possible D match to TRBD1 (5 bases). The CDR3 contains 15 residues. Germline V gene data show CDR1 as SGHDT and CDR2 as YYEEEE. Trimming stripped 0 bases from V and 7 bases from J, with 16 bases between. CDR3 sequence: CASSLESGGIVGYTF. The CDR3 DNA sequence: TGTGCCAGCAGCTTGGAGTCTGGGGGGATCGTTGGCTACACCTTC.

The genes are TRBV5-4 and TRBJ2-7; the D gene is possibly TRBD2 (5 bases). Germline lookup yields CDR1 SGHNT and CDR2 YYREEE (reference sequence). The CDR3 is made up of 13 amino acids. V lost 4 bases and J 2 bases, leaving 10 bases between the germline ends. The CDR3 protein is CASSRDGTYEQYF. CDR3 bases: TGTGCCAGCAGCCGGGATGGGACCTACGAGCAGTACTTC.

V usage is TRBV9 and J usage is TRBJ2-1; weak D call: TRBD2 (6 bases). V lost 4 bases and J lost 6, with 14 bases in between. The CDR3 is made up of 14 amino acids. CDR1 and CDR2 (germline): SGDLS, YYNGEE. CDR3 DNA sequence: TGTGCCAGCAGCACCAGCGGGTGGAGCAATGAGCAGTTCTTC. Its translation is CASSTSGWSNEQFF.

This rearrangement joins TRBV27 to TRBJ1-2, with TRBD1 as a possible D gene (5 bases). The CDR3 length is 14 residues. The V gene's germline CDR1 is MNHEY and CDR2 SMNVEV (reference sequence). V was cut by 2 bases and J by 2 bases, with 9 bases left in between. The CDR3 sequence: CASSLLGGNYGYTF. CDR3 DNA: TGTGCCAGCAGTTTACTGGGGGGAAACTATGGCTACACCTTC.

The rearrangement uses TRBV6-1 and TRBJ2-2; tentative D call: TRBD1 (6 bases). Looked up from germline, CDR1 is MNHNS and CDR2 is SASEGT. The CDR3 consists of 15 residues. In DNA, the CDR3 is TGTTGCTCCTCAATCCGGGACAAAAACACCGGGGAGCTGTTTTTT. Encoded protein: CCSSIRDKNTGELFF.

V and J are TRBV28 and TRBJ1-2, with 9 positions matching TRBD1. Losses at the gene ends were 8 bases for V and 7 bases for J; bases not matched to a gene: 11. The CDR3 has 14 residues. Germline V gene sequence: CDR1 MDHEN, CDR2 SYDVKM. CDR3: CASSGDRATIGYTF. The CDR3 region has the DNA TGTGCCAGCTCCGGGGACAGGGCCACTATTGGCTACACCTTC.

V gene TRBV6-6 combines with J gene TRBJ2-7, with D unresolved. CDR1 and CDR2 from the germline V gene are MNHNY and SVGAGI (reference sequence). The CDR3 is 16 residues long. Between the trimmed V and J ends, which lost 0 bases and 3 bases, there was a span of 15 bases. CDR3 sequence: CASSYSEWYSIYEQYF. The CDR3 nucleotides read TGTGCCAGCAGTTACTCGGAGTGGTATTCAATCTACGAGCAGTACTTC.

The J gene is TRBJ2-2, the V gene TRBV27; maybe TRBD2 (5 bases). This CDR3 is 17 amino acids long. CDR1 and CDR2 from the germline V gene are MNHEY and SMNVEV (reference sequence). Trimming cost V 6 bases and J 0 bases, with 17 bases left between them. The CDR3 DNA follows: TGTGCCAGCAGCCTGGCGCTACGGGGAACGAACACCGGGGAGCTGTTTTTT. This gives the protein CASSLALRGTNTGELFF.

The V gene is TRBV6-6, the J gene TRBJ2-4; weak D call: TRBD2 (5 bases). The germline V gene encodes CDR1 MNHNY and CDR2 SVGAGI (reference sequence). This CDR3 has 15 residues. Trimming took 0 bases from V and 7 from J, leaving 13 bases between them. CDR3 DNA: TGTGCCAGCAGTTACTCAACGGGAAGGAGTAACATTCAGTACTTC. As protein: CASSYSTGRSNIQYF.

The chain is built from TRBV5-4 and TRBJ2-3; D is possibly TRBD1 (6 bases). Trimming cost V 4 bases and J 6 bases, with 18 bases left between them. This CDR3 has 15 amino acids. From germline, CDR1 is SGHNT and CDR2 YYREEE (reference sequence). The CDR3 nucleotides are TGTGCCAGCAGCGATCGGACAGAGCGCGTGGATACGCAGTATTTT. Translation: CASSDRTERVDTQYF.

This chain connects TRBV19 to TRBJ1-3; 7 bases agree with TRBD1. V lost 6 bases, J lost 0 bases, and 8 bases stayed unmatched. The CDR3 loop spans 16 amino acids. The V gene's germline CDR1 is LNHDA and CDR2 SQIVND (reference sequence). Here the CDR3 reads CASSRDSSSSGNTIYF. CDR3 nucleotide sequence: TGTGCCAGTAGCAGGGACAGCTCTAGCTCTGGAAACACCATATATTTT.

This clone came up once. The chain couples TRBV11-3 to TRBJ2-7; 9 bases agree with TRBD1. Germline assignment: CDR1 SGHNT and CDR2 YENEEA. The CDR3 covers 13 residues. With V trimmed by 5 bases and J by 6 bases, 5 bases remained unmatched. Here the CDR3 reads CASSLGTGREQYF. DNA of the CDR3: TGTGCCAGCAGCCTGGGGACAGGGCGCGAGCAGTACTTC.

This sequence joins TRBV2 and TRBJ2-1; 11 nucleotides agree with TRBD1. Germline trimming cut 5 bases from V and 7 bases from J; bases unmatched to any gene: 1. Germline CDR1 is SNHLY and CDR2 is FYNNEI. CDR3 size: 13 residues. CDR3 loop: CASSWDRGNEQFF. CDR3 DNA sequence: TGTGCCAGCAGTTGGGACAGGGGGAATGAGCAGTTCTTC.

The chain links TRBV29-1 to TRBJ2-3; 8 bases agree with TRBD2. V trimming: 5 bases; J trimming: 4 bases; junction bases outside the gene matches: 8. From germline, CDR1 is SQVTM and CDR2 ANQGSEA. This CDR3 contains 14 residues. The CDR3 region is CSVPDGGVADTQYF. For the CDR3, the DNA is TGCAGCGTTCCAGACGGGGGGGTGGCAGATACGCAGTATTTT.

The CDR3 nucleotides read TGTGCCAGCAGCTCCCGACAGAGTGGAGGGACTGAAGCTTTCTTT. As protein: CASSSRQSGGTEAFF. This chain connects TRBV9 to TRBJ1-1; perhaps TRBD1 as D (5 bases). CDR3 length: 15 residues. Germline-derived CDR1 and CDR2 are SGDLS and YYNGEE. V dropped 4 bases and J dropped 5 bases, with 18 bases sitting between them.

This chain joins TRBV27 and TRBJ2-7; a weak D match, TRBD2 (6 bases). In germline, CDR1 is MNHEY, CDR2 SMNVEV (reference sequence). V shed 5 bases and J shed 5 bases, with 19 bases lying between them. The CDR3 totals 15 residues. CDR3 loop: CASSIAAVTGNEQYF. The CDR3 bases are TGTGCCAGCAGTATAGCGGCCGTAACCGGCAACGAGCAGTACTTC.

As DNA, the CDR3 is TGTGCCAGCAGCCCACTACAGGAAAGCACAGATACGCAGTATTTT. This encodes CASSPLQESTDTQYF. V and J are TRBV9 and TRBJ2-3, with D perhaps TRBD1 (5 bases). Germline CDR1 is SGDLS and CDR2 is YYNGEE. Trimming took off 4 bases at V and 0 bases at J, with 12 bases between the two ends. CDR3 length: 15 amino acids.

CDR3 amino acids: CASSLLGTSPYEQYF. The CDR3 nucleotides read TGTGCCAGCAGTTTATTAGGGACAAGTCCTTACGAGCAGTACTTC. The V call is TRBV27, the J call TRBJ2-7; the D gene is possibly TRBD1 (6 bases). Germline CDR1 is MNHEY and CDR2 is SMNVEV (reference sequence). V dropped 1 base and J dropped 4 bases, with 14 bases sitting between them. This CDR3 contains 15 residues.